Below, 17 T cell receptor beta chains from the same sample are listed, as sequenced in a study of blood T cell repertoires in COVID-19. Clones were sequenced by immunoSEQ multiplex PCR, and TCRdb holds only the in-frame ones, with some missing. The sample yields about 210,000 clones, 85% seen once. Sequenced sample: peripheral blood. The receptor set was obtained from a woman between 70 and 85 years old with COVID-19, enrolled during active disease.

This clone was found once. The chain employs TRBV4-3 and TRBJ1-2, with a weak D call TRBD1 (5 bases). CDR3 length: 15 residues. Trimming cost V 1 base and J 5 bases, with 14 bases left between them. Germline CDR1 is LGHNA and CDR2 is YSLEER. The CDR3 region is CASSQGEGTGYGYTF. CDR3 nucleotide sequence: TGCGCCAGCAGCCAAGGGGAGGGGACTGGTTATGGCTACACCTTC.

A few counts support this clone. This chain connects TRBV7-3 to TRBJ2-3; 16 bases map to TRBD2. The germline gives CDR1 SGHTA, CDR2 FQGTGA. CDR3 size: 18 residues. After removal of 0 bases from V and 6 bases from J, the junction contained 6 bases not matched to a gene. The CDR3 DNA reads TGTGCCAGCAGCTTAACCCCACCGGGACTAGCGGGAGGGGATACGCAGTATTTT. It yields the protein CASSLTPPGLAGGDTQYF.

The chain joins TRBV15 to TRBJ2-7; possibly TRBD2 for D (5 bases). CDR1 is LNHNV, CDR2 YYDKDF, per germline (reference sequence). Trimming cost V 0 bases and J 2 bases, with 11 bases left between them. The CDR3 contains 15 residues. The CDR3 reads CATSRDPGITYEQYF. DNA for the CDR3: TGTGCCACCAGCAGAGATCCCGGGATCACCTACGAGCAGTACTTC.

This chain connects TRBV20-1 to TRBJ2-1; 9 bases are a match to TRBD1. CDR1 DFQATT and CDR2 SNEGSKA come from the germline V gene (reference sequence). The CDR3 contains 14 residues. With 3 bases clipped from V and 4 bases from J, the junction kept 4 bases outside the gene matches. The CDR3 is CSASGTGLYNEQFF. The CDR3 nucleotides read TGCAGTGCTAGTGGGACAGGGCTTTACAATGAGCAGTTCTTC.

This rearrangement joins TRBV19 to TRBJ2-1; tentative D call: TRBD1 (5 bases). The germline V gene has CDR1 LNHDA and CDR2 SQIVND (reference sequence). Trimming pared 7 bases from V and 2 bases from J, leaving 9 bases between. The CDR3 contains 13 residues. The CDR3 DNA is TGTGCCAGTACTCAGGGCACCTACAATGAGCAGTTCTTC. As protein: CASTQGTYNEQFF.

This chain joins TRBV5-1 and TRBJ2-6; 11 bases fit TRBD2. Losses at the gene ends were 0 bases for V and 0 bases for J; bases not matched to a gene: 5. This CDR3 spans 19 amino acids. Looked up from germline, CDR1 is SGHRS and CDR2 is YFSETQ. CDR3 amino acids: CASSLAPSGRTSGANVLTF. Here the CDR3 DNA reads TGCGCCAGCAGCTTGGCCCCTAGCGGGAGGACCTCTGGGGCCAACGTCCTGACTTTC.

This clone has a count of ten or more. The gene calls are TRBV10-3 and TRBJ1-1; D gene ambiguous. Germline CDR1 ENHRY, CDR2 SYGVKD. The CDR3 extends over 16 amino acids. The V gene lost 2 bases and the J gene lost 1 base, with 14 bases spanning the gap. CDR3 bases: TGTGCCATCAGTGAGGTACAGCCAAGAAGGAACACTGAAGCTTTCTTT. Its protein is CAISEVQPRRNTEAFF.

This clone was counted only a few times. The chain carries TRBV4-2 and TRBJ2-2; 7 bases match TRBD2. Germline assignment: CDR1 LGHNA and CDR2 YNFKEQ. V lost 4 bases and J lost 3; bases outside the gene matches: 11. CDR3 length equals 17 residues. The CDR3 is CASSPREGMVDTGELFF. The CDR3 DNA is TGTGCCAGCAGCCCGAGGGAGGGCATGGTGGACACCGGGGAGCTGTTTTTT.

The genes are TRBV5-1 and TRBJ2-7; 13 bases fit TRBD2. From germline, CDR1 is SGHRS and CDR2 YFSETQ. The CDR3 consists of 15 residues. Trimming removed 4 bases from V and 3 bases from J; junction bases left unmatched: 4. CDR3 region: CASSLRTSGSYEQYF. In nucleotides, the CDR3 is TGCGCCAGCAGCCTCCGGACTAGCGGGAGCTACGAGCAGTACTTC.

A remark on this clone: This CDR3 is also generated by other DNA sequences in the sample. This chain connects TRBV4-3 to TRBJ1-5; D might be TRBD1 (6 bases). The CDR3 spans 13 residues. Germline values: CDR1 LGHNA, CDR2 YSLEER. V was pared by 0 bases and J by 7 bases, with 7 bases between. The CDR3 nucleotides read TGCGCCAGCAGCCAAGATAGGGGGCAGCCCCAGCATTTT. Encoded protein: CASSQDRGQPQHF.

The chain uses TRBV6-1 and TRBJ2-3; 9 nucleotides agree with TRBD1. This CDR3 has 17 residues. Germline CDR1 reads MNHNS; CDR2 reads SASEGT. With V trimmed by 1 base and J by 4 bases, 9 bases remained unmatched. CDR3: CASSEDRGDRVADTQYF. The CDR3 bases are TGTGCCAGCAGTGAAGATCGCGGGGACAGGGTTGCAGATACGCAGTATTTT.

The chain links TRBV7-3 to TRBJ2-3; TRBD2 is a possible D gene (6 bases). Per the germline V gene, CDR1 is SGHTA and CDR2 is FQGTGA. The CDR3 covers 16 residues. V lost 0 bases to trimming and J lost 2 bases, with 12 bases between them. CDR3 protein: CASSLTSSATTDTQYF. Here the CDR3 DNA reads TGTGCCAGCAGCTTAACGTCTAGCGCAACCACAGATACGCAGTATTTT.

The chain has TRBV11-2 and TRBJ2-1, with 9 nucleotides matching TRBD2. V shed 0 bases and J 7 bases; nucleotides not matched to a gene: 13. Germline CDR1 and CDR2: SGHAT and FQNNGV. The CDR3 runs 18 residues. The CDR3 sequence is CASSLDRVEAGGTNEQFF. The CDR3, as DNA: TGTGCCAGCAGCTTAGATCGTGTTGAAGCGGGAGGTACTAATGAGCAGTTCTTC.

This chain links TRBV18 with TRBJ1-1; D possibly corresponds to TRBD1 (5 bases). CDR1 is KGHSH and CDR2 is LQKENI in the germline V gene. The V end lost 6 bases, the J end lost 3 bases, and 11 bases lay between the germline ends. The CDR3 has 13 residues. CDR3 amino acids: CASSRRGDTEAFF. The CDR3 bases are TGTGCCAGCTCCCGGCGGGGGGACACTGAAGCTTTCTTT. Together with reference TRBV18 and TRBJ1-1, the CDR3 gives the full variable domain: NAGVMQNPRHLVRRRGQEARLRCSPMKGHSHVYWYRQLPEEGLKFMVYLQKENIIDESGMPKERFSAEFPKEGPSILRIQQVVRGDSAAYFCASSRRGDTEAFFGQGTRLTVV.

The V gene is TRBV9, the J gene TRBJ2-7; D call uncertain. The germline gives CDR1 SGDLS, CDR2 YYNGEE. CDR3 length: 11 residues. V shed 3 bases and J shed 3 bases, with 4 bases lying between them. The CDR3 DNA is TGTGCCAGCAGCGCGGGCTACGAGCAGTACTTC. It yields the protein CASSAGYEQYF.

This chain links TRBV3-1 (or the pseudogene TRBV3-2) with TRBJ2-5; 9 nucleotides agree with TRBD1. The ends lost 0 bases at V and 4 bases at J; junction bases unmatched: 6. The CDR3 is made up of 16 amino acids. Germline V CDR1 and CDR2: LGHDT, YNNKEL (reference sequence). The CDR3 coding sequence is TGTGCCAGCAGCCAAGATCGGACAGGGGTATCAGAGACCCAGTACTTC. Protein sequence: CASSQDRTGVSETQYF.

V usage is TRBV2 and J usage is TRBJ1-2; D uncertain. In germline, CDR1 is SNHLY, CDR2 FYNNEI. This CDR3 is 13 amino acids long. The ends were cut back, 8 bases at V and 5 bases at J, with 15 bases in the middle. The CDR3 is CASRSLGRYGYTF. Written as DNA, the CDR3 is TGTGCCAGCCGATCTTTAGGGAGATATGGCTACACCTTC.